This T cell receptor (beta chain) emerged from a study of cytomegalovirus exposure and HLA in healthy donors (dated by TCRdb to 2016 to 2017). Concerning the study at large: According to an earlier analysis of several hundred of the donors, 150 million to 200 million T cells yielded 120 million or so unique TCR beta sequences and less than 300 Gb of sequence data. Roughly 300 gigabases of sequencing data and 70 million to 100 million unique TCR sequences made up an early release that covered some 640 HLA-typed donors. The genetic ancestry cluster associated with self-reported Caucasian donors included roughly 84% of the roughly 400 genotyped donors. The study aimed to test whether signatures of past pathogen exposure could be identified by cataloging public T cell receptors. The study profiled the T cell repertoires of hundreds of subjects by immunosequencing and related them to cytomegalovirus serostatus. In addition to the first cohort of hundreds of subjects, a separate validation cohort of 130 or so different subjects was used. High-throughput TCR immunosequencing, statistical association of individual TCRs with disease status, and machine learning were combined to predict cytomegalovirus infection status. In a later analysis, previously published TCR beta repertoires from some 640 donors were re-analyzed and high-resolution HLA genotyping was added so that TCR occurrence patterns could be studied. Rather than drawing on any new phenotypic data, the later analysis identified candidate immune exposures from TCR beta sequences and the way those sequences occurred across donors. To decide whether each TCR beta V gene segment behaved as functional or pseudogenic, an earlier analysis of fewer than 750 of the donors relied on high-throughput TCR beta sequencing. Alongside the repertoire data, information on donor age, sex, ethnicity and CMV serostatus was compiled. A later genetic analysis used genome-wide SNP genotypes for about 60% of the roughly 670 donors, treating that subset as a discovery cohort. Every discovery cohort repertoire had been produced on one sequencing platform. Class I and class II HLA loci were covered by the typing at four-digit resolution. The number of donors typed differed by locus, with about 629-630 for A, B, C, DRB1 and DQB1, 522 for DQA1, under 610 for DPA1, and some 440 for DPB1. About five DR-DQ haplotypes were treated as single units for association and clustering because of strong linkage in the cohort. Across around 400 genotyped donors of the cohort, an average of approximately 220,000 unique TCR beta nucleotide sequences per donor were sequenced, and about a sixth of those sequences were non-productive. The investigation overall reported the following: In a later analysis, several top co-occurrence clusters were reported to appear linked to parvovirus B19, influenza, CMV and Epstein-Barr virus. A cluster of highly shared sequence variants was judged likely to represent a technical artifact of the sequencing pipeline. In a later genetic analysis, a missense DCLRE1C variant was associated with V-gene and J-gene trimming of TCR beta chains, and the association was replicated in an independent cohort. Most TCR sequences were observed very rarely across donors, whereas some public TCRs were present in many individuals. Linkage disequilibrium might explain the correlated functional status among segregating V segments, but an unknown experimental factor could not be excluded. In this cohort, only TCR beta chains were sequenced, and detectable features were limited by the absence of alpha or paired-chain data. A later analysis associated roughly 17,000 TCR beta sequences with specific HLA alleles at a false discovery rate of 0.05. Some IMGT-functional V segments, including TRBV6-2 and TRBV6-3, could not be distinguished by the 87-base-pair reads and were therefore excluded. In the study, roughly 160 TCR beta chains were listed as associated with cytomegalovirus. Presence/absence analyses assumed roughly uniform sequencing depth across donors, an assumption that may not hold. An earlier analysis of 587 of the donors showed that most TCR beta V segments appeared in productive rearrangements either about 90% or about 30% of the time, which broadly matched IMGT annotations. In a later analysis, HLA-associated TCR beta chains showed more clonal expansion and lower generation probabilities than non-associated chains that were equally common. Because some donors lacked HLA typing at each locus, the association tests relied only on the typed subset. In a later analysis, TCR association rates were found to vary across HLA loci, with the most associated TCRs seen for DRB1 alleles and the fewest for HLA-C alleles. In vitro tests confirmed that a few of the cytomegalovirus-associated TCR beta chains recognize cytomegalovirus antigens. When HLA alleles, especially DR and DQ, strongly co-occurred, TCR associations were difficult to assign to individual alleles. Compared with the roughly 700-donor mean, donors in an Asian-associated ancestry cluster had fewer N-insertions in productive TCRs, according to a later genetic analysis. The authors suggested that the approach could potentially be extended to other disease states and immunological phenotypes. Because counts were too low, seventeen rarely observed V segments, including chromosome 9 orphons, were left out of the earlier analysis of approximately 500 of the donors. Immune exposure information for the cohort was limited to CMV serostatus. A later analysis found that most CMV-associated TCR beta chains appeared HLA-restricted, with HLA associations seemingly driven largely by CMV exposure. A further reported finding was that TCR beta sequences accurately predicted the HLA-A and HLA-B alleles for most subjects in the first cohort. In both the original and validation cohorts, the classifier was reported to diagnose cytomegalovirus status with high specificity and sensitivity.

CDR1 and CDR2 were assigned from the germline V gene as MGHRA and YSYEKL. Measured from the cysteine to the phenylalanine, the CDR3 is 15 residues long. The sequence is cut down to CDR3 DNA, 45 bases in frame from base 1. The cohort comprised 710 or so healthy bone marrow donors. All cohort members were sampled while nominally healthy, although unrecorded immune exposures were likely present. The donor was CMV seropositive and belonged to the group of 250 to 300 seropositive cohort members. Every donor gave a peripheral blood sample, and the peripheral blood mononuclear cells from that sample were used for TCR beta sequencing. The Qiagen DNeasy Blood Extraction Kit was used to extract genomic DNA from the blood cell samples. Libraries were prepared through the immunoSEQ multiplex PCR assay. For the multiplex PCR, a mixture combining 60 forward primers for TCR Vbeta segments and 13 reverse primers for TCR Jbeta segments was used. Amplification of the CDR3 region of rearranged TCR beta genes was performed with a multiplex PCR assay on genomic DNA. On the Illumina HiSeq System, the amplified TCR beta libraries were sequenced as 87-base-pair reads. The paper's processing steps were these. Across the 670 or so repertoires, a later analysis counted tens of millions of unique TCR beta chains, around 11 million of which were shared by at least two donors. A nearest-neighbor algorithm error-corrected the raw reads and collapsed the reads into unique sequences, merging closely related sequences to remove PCR and sequencing errors. To assign V, D and J gene segments, CDR3 sequences were aligned to IMGT reference sequences. For a sequence to be retained, a match of at least six nucleotides was required to both a V gene segment and a J gene segment. Rearrangements were classified as productive when the CDR3 lacked stop codons and remained in frame with V and J, and all other rearrangements were classified as non-productive. Following IMGT convention, CDR3 was defined as the stretch from the second conserved V-encoded cysteine up to the conserved J-encoded phenylalanine. Sequences without an unambiguous match to a single V gene segment were excluded from the earlier analysis of about 630 of the donors. An earlier analysis of 500 to 700 of the donors classified V segments as functional when productive rearrangements were above 56.7% and as segregating when the standard deviation between donors was above 5%. A statistical classification framework was built to diagnose cytomegalovirus status from the catalog of TCR beta chain sequences. In a later analysis, V and J genes were assigned by comparing TCR nucleotide sequences against IMGT/GENE-DB human TR gene sequences. In a later analysis, CDR3 sequences and most-parsimonious VDJ recombination scenarios were assigned using the TCRdist pipeline. In a later analysis, each TCR beta chain was defined by its CDR3 amino acid sequence together with its V-gene family, and reads without a unique V-gene family were excluded. As a way to deal with suspected cross-contamination and a sequencing artifact, a later analysis dropped 592 nucleotide sequences that were highly shared and had low generation probability. A later analysis calculated a clonal expansion index for each public chain from normalized within-repertoire ranks of inferred template counts. In a later analysis, generation probabilities were computed using a VDJ recombination model fitted to out-of-frame rearrangements, and the results were checked against IGoR. Hypergeometric tests were used in a later analysis to score TCR-TCR, TCR-HLA and TCR-CMV co-occurrence, with a repertoire-size bias correction applied to the TCR pairs. To estimate false discovery rates, a later analysis permuted the HLA or CMV assignments 20 times. In a later analysis, co-occurring TCRs were grouped using DBSCAN, and TCRdist sequence similarity was added for clustering within HLA-allele-positive subsets. Co-occurrence clustering excluded repertoires with fewer than 30,000 or more than 120,000 public chains, plus five with anomalous nucleotide sharing. TCRdb took this table from immuneACCESS and kept in-frame rearrangements with V and J called. Such tables lack part of the clones; where checked against another copy, unresolved V genes explain under half of the gap, and the rest is unexplained. The D gene and trimming were derived from the DNA, and the V and J assignments and clone size from that table. The sample table holds 130,000 or so clones, of which 65% to 90% were seen once. The ten top clones hold about 2.7% of the sample.

In the case of this clone: The target of this receptor is not known. At one end, the junction sequence differs from germline, possibly due to a read error.

The source is a woman aged 18-29 years in good health and CMV-seropositive. The chain is encoded by TRBV4-1 joined to TRBJ2-7; TRBD2 fits 7 bases in the junction. Material for sequencing was PBMCs. The nucleotide sequence reads as follows: TGCGCCAGCAGCCAAGACCGGGACTACTCCTCCGAGCAGTACTTC. Translation gives CASSQDRDYSSEQYF.